This T cell receptor beta chain is drawn from a study of blood T cells in healthy people across ages. Regarding the study as a whole: Unsorted PBMCs ruled out conclusive naive versus antigen-experienced comparison.

Concerning this clonotype: Antigen: not known.

This CDR3 comprises 13 residues. With 2 bases removed from V and 0 bases from J, the gap between germline ends came to 7 bases. The V gene's germline CDR1 is GTSNPN and CDR2 SVGIG (reference sequence). Primers used in a second PCR of roughly 6 to 12 cycles were a sample-barcoded 5' primer and a J-beta primer mix. TCRdb used MiXCR to reprocess the 5' RACE reads, holding one entry per CDR3 protein. The sample carries some 1.5 million distinct CDR3 sequences, roughly 27% recorded once. The chain employs TRBV30 and TRBJ1-2; D is unresolved. This TCR was sampled from a woman in her twenties or thirties in good health. Sequencing was done on a sample of blood. The CDR3 sequence: CAWSHSPNYGYTF. DNA of the CDR3: TGTGCCTGGAGTCACAGCCCTAACTATGGCTACACCTTC.